What follows is one T cell receptor (beta chain) and its context. The sample comes from a study of blood T cell repertoires in COVID-19. Background on the study: Samples taken during acute and convalescent COVID-19 were collected in the United States, Italy and Spain. From T cells, B-cell-depleted T cells, or PBMCs came the material, which was cDNA or gDNA.

Methods used by the authors: Researchers report that nucleated cell counts were estimated from reference gene primer amplification. Assay: immunoSEQ multiplex PCR; the TCRdb copy retains only in-frame clones and omits some. D and trimming were read from the DNA, whereas the V and J calls and clone size are those reported in that table. Of over 75,000 clones listed, 80% to 95% are singletons. CDR3 size: 17 residues. The germline CDR1 and CDR2 sequences are SGDLS and YYNGEE. J gave up 7 bases and V 1 base, and 9 bases lay outside the gene matches. The rearrangement links TRBV9 to TRBJ2-1; TRBD2 agrees at 12 bases. This TCR was sampled from a human donor with active COVID-19. The donor label of this sample is uncertain. What was sequenced was peripheral blood. The chain's CDR3 is CASSVPASSGGGNEQFF. The CDR3 nucleotides are TGTGCCAGCAGCGTACCCGCCTCTAGCGGGGGGGGAAATGAGCAGTTCTTC. Supplemented by reference TRBV9 and TRBJ2-1, the full variable domain reads DSGVTQTPKHLITATGQRVTLRCSPRSGDLSVYWYQQSLDQGLQFLIQYYNGEERAKGNILERFSAQQFPDLHSELNLSSLELGDSALYFCASSVPASSGGGNEQFFGPGTRLTVL.